These T cell receptor beta chains were read from a single sample in a study of siplizumab effects on memory and regulatory T cells. Clones were read by immunoSEQ multiplex PCR, and TCRdb kept only the in-frame ones, dropping some. The sample has around 100,000 clones; about 94% are singletons. The sequenced sample was CD4+ T cells sorted from blood. The receptors come from a human donor in good health. The CDR3 runs from the conserved cysteine through the conserved F or W. Each record gives: V gene, D gene, J gene, clone size, CDR3 protein, CDR3 DNA. A D gene is named only where the DNA matches it firmly. Rows give clone size only sometimes, using once, few, many, or a class for an expanded clone.

>TRBV5-5|-|TRBJ1-3|-
CASSREGNTIYF
TGTGCCAGCAGCCGGGAGGGGAACACCATATATTTT
>TRBV18|-|TRBJ2-5|-
CASSGDAQIQETQYF
TGTGCCAGCTCAGGGGACGCCCAGATCCAAGAGACCCAGTACTTC
>TRBV15|TRBD2|TRBJ2-7|-
CATRPGRAGEQYF
TGTGCCACCAGACCAGGGAGGGCGGGCGAGCAGTACTTC
>TRBV6-5|-|TRBJ2-7|once
CASSYNGNVPYEQYF
TGTGCCAGCAGTTACAACGGGAATGTACCCTACGAGCAGTACTTC
>TRBV11-2|-|TRBJ1-5|-
CASSLGSGAGDQPQHF
TGTGCCAGCAGCTTAGGATCGGGGGCGGGGGATCAGCCCCAGCATTTT
>TRBV27|-|TRBJ2-2|-
CASSASSGEKRKAGELFF
TGTGCCAGTTCCGCCTCTTCGGGGGAAAAGAGGAAAGCCGGGGAGCTGTTTTTT
>TRBV27|TRBD1|TRBJ1-5|-
CASRTGGGMNQPQHF
TGTGCCAGCAGGACAGGGGGGGGGATGAATCAGCCCCAGCATTTT
>TRBV15|-|TRBJ2-7|-
CATSRDRGLDGWEQYF
TGTGCCACCAGCAGAGATCGGGGGCTGGACGGGTGGGAGCAGTACTTC
>TRBV30|-|TRBJ2-2|-
CAWKSTGYGELFF
TGTGCCTGGAAGTCGACAGGTTACGGGGAGCTGTTTTTT
>TRBV4-1|-|TRBJ1-3|-
CASSQPLSSGNTIYF
TGCGCCAGCAGCCAGCCCTTAAGCTCTGGAAACACCATATATTTT
>TRBV5-4|-|TRBJ2-3|-
CASSLGQRTDTQYF
TGTGCCAGCAGCTTAGGGCAGCGCACAGATACGCAGTATTTT
>TRBV27|TRBD2|TRBJ2-3|-
CASRPRTSGRTDTQYF
TGTGCCAGCAGACCACGGACTAGCGGGAGAACAGATACGCAGTATTTT
>TRBV23-1|TRBD1|TRBJ1-5|-
CASSQCRDRLNQPQHF
TGCGCCAGCAGTCAATGCCGGGACAGGCTGAATCAGCCCCAGCATTTT
>TRBV18|-|TRBJ2-7|once
CASSPVGQHRYEQYF
TGTGCCAGCTCACCAGTAGGACAGCACCGCTACGAGCAGTACTTC
>TRBV19|-|TRBJ2-1|-
CASSTLQAYEQFF
TGTGCCAGTAGTACACTACAGGCATATGAGCAGTTCTTC
>TRBV28|TRBD2|TRBJ2-3|-
CASTRASGSYRTDTQYF
TGTGCCAGCACCAGGGCTAGCGGGTCCTACCGCACAGATACGCAGTATTTT
>TRBV7-3|-|TRBJ2-4|-
CASSLDPMGNIQYF
TGTGCCAGCAGCTTAGACCCGATGGGGAACATTCAGTACTTC
>TRBV5-4|-|TRBJ2-6|-
CASSPTGLQVSGANVLTF
TGTGCCAGCAGCCCGACGGGATTACAGGTCTCTGGGGCCAACGTCCTGACTTTC
>TRBV7-2|-|TRBJ2-3|-
CASSSPVTQDTQYF
TGTGCCAGCAGCTCCCCCGTGACACAAGATACGCAGTATTTT
>TRBV7-3|-|TRBJ2-2|-
CASSSLWRGTGELFF
TGTGCCAGCAGCTCCCTATGGAGGGGCACCGGGGAGCTGTTTTTT
>TRBV6-4|-|TRBJ2-1|-
CASSELGGSYNEQFF
TGTGCCAGCAGTGAACTAGGAGGGTCCTACAATGAGCAGTTCTTC
>TRBV19|-|TRBJ1-1|-
CASTGNTEAFF
TGTGCCAGTACGGGGAACACTGAAGCTTTCTTT
>TRBV7-9|-|TRBJ2-2|-
CASSLVVAGELFF
TGTGCCAGCAGCTTAGTTGTAGCCGGGGAGCTGTTTTTT
>TRBV7-9|TRBD1|TRBJ2-1|-
CASSQEGTGVTYNEQFF
TGTGCCAGCAGCCAAGAAGGGACAGGGGTTACCTACAATGAGCAGTTCTTC
>TRBV6-6|-|TRBJ1-2|-
CASRQGPYGYTF
TGTGCCAGCAGGCAGGGACCCTATGGCTACACCTTC
>TRBV2|TRBD2|TRBJ2-3|-
CATYKRLAGVDTQYF
TGTGCCACCTATAAGCGCCTAGCGGGAGTAGATACGCAGTATTTT
>TRBV15|-|TRBJ1-4|-
CATSKTTNEKLFF
TGTGCCACCAGCAAGACAACTAATGAAAAACTGTTTTTT
>TRBV5-6|-|TRBJ2-7|once
CASRTDGGSSYEQYF
TGTGCCAGCAGGACGGACGGCGGAAGCTCCTACGAGCAGTACTTC
>TRBV7-9|-|TRBJ1-1|once
CASSQLPGRPNTEAFF
TGTGCCAGCAGCCAGCTTCCCGGACGGCCGAACACTGAAGCTTTCTTT
>TRBV6-1|TRBD1|TRBJ2-3|once
CASSEPGRGQVTQYF
TGTGCCAGCAGTGAACCCGGAAGGGGGCAGGTTACGCAGTATTTT
>TRBV5-1|-|TRBJ2-6|-
CASSYTDSGANVLTF
TGCGCCAGCAGCTACACCGACTCTGGGGCCAACGTCCTGACTTTC
>TRBV9|TRBD1|TRBJ1-1|-
CASSVGAGGGTEAFF
TGTGCCAGCAGCGTAGGGGCAGGGGGCGGCACTGAAGCTTTCTTT